The sequence of this T cell receptor (beta chain) was determined in a study of CD8 T cells in Susac syndrome. The germline gives CDR1 SGDLS, CDR2 YYNGEE. Trimming took off 5 bases at V and 1 base at J, with 9 bases between the two ends. The CDR3 is 13 residues long. Reverse transcription of roughly 0.5 to 1 ug RNA used random hexamers. Across 54 Vbeta and 13 Jbeta, immunoSEQ multiplex PCR amplified TCR beta CDR3. TCRdb used MiXCR to reprocess the immunoSEQ multiplex PCR reads, holding one entry per CDR3 protein. The data hold approximately 70,000 distinct CDR3 sequences, with 95% observed a single time. From blood CD8+ and CD4+ T cells, the TCR beta chain was sequenced. Controls matched for age and sex were healthy donors.

The sequence was collected from a human donor in good health. The sample taken for sequencing was CD8+ T cells from PBMCs. The chain is built from TRBV9 and TRBJ1-1; unclear D gene. The CDR3 nucleotides read TGTGCCAGCAGGCCGCCGACGAACACTGAAGCTTTCTTT. It translates to CASRPPTNTEAFF.